One T cell receptor beta chain is described in this entry. Method: immunoSEQ multiplex PCR; TCRdb's copy keeps in-frame clones and lacks some. The sample holds 180,000 or so clones; 80% to 95% are singletons and the top ten take 1.7%. This entry belongs to a study of T cell responses to AZD1222 COVID-19 vaccine. This CDR3 spans 13 amino acids. Germline loops: CDR1 SGHRS, CDR2 YFSETQ. Trimming pared 2 bases from V and 0 bases from J, leaving 6 bases between. The TCR comes from an adult who received the AZD1222 COVID-19 vaccine. Here the sequenced sample was peripheral blood, taken 28 days after the second AZD1222 dose. V is TRBV5-1 and J is TRBJ2-7; unclear D gene. The CDR3 is CASSFDNSYEQYF. The DNA for the CDR3 is TGCGCCAGCAGCTTTGACAACTCCTACGAGCAGTACTTC.